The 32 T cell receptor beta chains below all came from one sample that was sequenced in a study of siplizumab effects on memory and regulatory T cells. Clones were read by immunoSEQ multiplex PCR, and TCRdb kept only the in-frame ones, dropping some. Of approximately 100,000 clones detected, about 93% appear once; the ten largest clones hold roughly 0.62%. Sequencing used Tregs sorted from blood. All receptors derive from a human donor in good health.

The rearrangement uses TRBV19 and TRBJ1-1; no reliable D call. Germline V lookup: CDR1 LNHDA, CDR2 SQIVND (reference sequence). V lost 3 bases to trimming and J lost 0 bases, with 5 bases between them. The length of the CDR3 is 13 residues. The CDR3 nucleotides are TGTGCCAGTAGTATTGCGGTGAACACTGAAGCTTTCTTT. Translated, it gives CASSIAVNTEAFF.

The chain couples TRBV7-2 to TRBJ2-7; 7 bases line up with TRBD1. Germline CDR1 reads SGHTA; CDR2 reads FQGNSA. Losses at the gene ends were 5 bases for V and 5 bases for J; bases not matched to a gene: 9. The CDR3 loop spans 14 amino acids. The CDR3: CASSADLQGNEQYF. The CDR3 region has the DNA TGTGCCAGCAGCGCGGACCTACAGGGGAACGAGCAGTACTTC.

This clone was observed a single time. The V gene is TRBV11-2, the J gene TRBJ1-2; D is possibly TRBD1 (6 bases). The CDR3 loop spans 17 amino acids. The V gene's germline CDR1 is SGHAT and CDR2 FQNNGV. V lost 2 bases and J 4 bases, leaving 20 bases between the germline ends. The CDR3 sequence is CASSLTGGLPHFYGYTF. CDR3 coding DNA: TGTGCCAGCAGCTTAACGGGGGGCCTTCCTCATTTCTATGGCTACACCTTC.

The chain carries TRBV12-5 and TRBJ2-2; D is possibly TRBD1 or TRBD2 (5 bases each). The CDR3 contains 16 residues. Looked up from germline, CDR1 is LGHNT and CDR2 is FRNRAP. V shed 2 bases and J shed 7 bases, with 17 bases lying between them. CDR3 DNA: TGTGCTAGTGGTTTGATGGGCGGGCAAGGGGTCGGGGAGCTGTTTTTT. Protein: CASGLMGGQGVGELFF.

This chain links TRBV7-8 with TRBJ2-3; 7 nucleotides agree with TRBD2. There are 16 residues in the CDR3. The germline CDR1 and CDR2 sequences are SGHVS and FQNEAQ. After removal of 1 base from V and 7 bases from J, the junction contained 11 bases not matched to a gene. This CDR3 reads CASSLGGGTTWYTQYF. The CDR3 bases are TGTGCCAGCAGCTTAGGGGGCGGGACTACATGGTATACGCAGTATTTT.

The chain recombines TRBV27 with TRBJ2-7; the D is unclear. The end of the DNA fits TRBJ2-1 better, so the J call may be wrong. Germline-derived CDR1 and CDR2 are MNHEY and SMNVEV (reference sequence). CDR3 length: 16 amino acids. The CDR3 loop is CASSLPAPVGFGEQFF. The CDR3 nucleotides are TGTGCCAGCAGTTTACCGGCCCCTGTGGGGTTTGGTGAGCAGTTCTTC.

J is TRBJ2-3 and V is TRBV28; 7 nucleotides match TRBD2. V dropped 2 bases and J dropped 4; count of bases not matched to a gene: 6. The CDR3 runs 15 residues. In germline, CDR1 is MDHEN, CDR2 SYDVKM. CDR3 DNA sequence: TGTGCCAGCAGTTTAGCGGGAGTGGCGTCAGATACGCAGTATTTT. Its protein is CASSLAGVASDTQYF.

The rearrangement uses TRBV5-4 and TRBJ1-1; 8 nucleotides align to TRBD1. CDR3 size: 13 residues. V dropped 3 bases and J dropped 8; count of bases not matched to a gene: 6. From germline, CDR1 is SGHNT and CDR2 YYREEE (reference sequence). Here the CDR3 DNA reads TGTGCCAGCAGCTATGGACAGGGCCGAGAAGCTTTCTTT. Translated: CASSYGQGREAFF. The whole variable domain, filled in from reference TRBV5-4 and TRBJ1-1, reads ETGVTQSPTHLIKTRGQQVTLRCSSQSGHNTVSWYQQALGQGPQFIFQYYREEENGRGNFPPRFSGLQFPNYSSELNVNALELDDSALYLCASSYGQGREAFFGQGTRLTVV.

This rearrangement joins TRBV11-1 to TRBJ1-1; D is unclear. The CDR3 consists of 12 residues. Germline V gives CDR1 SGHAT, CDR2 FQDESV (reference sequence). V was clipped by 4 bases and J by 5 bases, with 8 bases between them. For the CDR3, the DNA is TGTGCCAGCAGCTCGAGGCTTACTGAAGCTTTCTTT. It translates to CASSSRLTEAFF.

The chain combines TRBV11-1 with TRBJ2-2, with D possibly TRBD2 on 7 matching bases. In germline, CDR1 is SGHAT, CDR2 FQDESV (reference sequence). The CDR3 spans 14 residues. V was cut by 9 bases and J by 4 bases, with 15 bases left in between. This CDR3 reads CASTGGPSTGELFF. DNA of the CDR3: TGTGCCAGTACGGGGGGCCCTTCCACCGGGGAGCTGTTTTTT.

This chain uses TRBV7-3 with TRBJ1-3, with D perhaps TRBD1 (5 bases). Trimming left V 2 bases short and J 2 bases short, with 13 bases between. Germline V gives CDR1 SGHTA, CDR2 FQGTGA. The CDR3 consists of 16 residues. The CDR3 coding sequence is TGTGCCAGCAGCTTACAGGGCAGGGCGACTGGAAACACCATATATTTT. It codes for CASSLQGRATGNTIYF.

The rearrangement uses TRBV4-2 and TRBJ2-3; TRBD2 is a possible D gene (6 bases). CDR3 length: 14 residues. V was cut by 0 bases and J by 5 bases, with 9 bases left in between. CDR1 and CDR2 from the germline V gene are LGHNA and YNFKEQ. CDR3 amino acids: CASSQDLGGDTQYF. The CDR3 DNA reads TGTGCCAGCAGCCAAGATCTGGGGGGAGATACGCAGTATTTT.

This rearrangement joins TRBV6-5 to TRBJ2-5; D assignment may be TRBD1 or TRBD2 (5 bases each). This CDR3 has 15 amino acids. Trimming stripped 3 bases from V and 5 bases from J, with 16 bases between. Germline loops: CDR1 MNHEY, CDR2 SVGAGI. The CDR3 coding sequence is TGTGCCAGCAGTTATATATGGGGGTCTAAGGAGACCCAGTACTTC. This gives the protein CASSYIWGSKETQYF.

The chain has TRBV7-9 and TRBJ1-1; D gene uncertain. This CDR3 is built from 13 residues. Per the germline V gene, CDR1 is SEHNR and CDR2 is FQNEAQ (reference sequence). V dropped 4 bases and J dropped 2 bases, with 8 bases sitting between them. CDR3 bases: TGTGCCAGCAGCTCAACAGAAAACACTGAAGCTTTCTTT. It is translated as CASSSTENTEAFF. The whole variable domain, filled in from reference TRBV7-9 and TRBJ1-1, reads DTGVSQNPRHKITKRGQNVTFRCDPISEHNRLYWYRQTLGQGPEFLTYFQNEAQLEKSRLLSDRFSAERPKGSFSTLEIQRTEQGDSAMYLCASSSTENTEAFFGQGTRLTVV.

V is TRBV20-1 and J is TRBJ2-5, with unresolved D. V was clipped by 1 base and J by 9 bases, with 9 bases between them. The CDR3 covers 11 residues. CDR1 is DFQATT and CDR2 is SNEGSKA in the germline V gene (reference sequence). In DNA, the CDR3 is TGCAGTGCTAGAGTCTCTCGAGCCCAGTACTTC. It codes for CSARVSRAQYF.

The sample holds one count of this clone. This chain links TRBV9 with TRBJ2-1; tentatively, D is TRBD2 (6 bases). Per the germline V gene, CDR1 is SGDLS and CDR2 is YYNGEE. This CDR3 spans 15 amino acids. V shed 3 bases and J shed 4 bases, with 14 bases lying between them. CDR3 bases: TGTGCCAGCAGCGCACTAGGGGACTCTTACAATGAGCAGTTCTTC. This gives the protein CASSALGDSYNEQFF.

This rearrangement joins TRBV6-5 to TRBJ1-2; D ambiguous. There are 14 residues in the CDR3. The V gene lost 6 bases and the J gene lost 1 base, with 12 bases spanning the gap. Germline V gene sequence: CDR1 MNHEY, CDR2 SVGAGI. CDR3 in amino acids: CASRRSGNNYGYTF. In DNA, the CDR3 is TGTGCCAGCAGGCGTTCGGGCAATAACTATGGCTACACCTTC.

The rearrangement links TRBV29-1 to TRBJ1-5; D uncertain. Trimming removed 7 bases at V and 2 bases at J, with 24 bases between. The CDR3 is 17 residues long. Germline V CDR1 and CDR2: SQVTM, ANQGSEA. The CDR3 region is CSAKLAVGPRGNQPQHF. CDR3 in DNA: TGCAGCGCCAAGTTAGCGGTTGGACCTCGGGGCAATCAGCCCCAGCATTTT.

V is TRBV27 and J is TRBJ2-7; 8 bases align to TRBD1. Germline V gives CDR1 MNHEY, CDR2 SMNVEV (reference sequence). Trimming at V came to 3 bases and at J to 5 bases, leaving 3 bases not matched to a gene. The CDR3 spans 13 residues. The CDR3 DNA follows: TGTGCCAGCAGTTTTGCAGGGGGCCACGAGCAGTACTTC. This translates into CASSFAGGHEQYF.

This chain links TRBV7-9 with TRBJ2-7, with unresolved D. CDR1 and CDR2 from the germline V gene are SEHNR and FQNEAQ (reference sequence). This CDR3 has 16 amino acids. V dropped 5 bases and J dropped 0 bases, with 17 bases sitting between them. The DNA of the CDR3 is TGTGCCAGCAGCCTGACTGTTGGCAGTCTCTCCTACGAGCAGTACTTC. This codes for CASSLTVGSLSYEQYF.

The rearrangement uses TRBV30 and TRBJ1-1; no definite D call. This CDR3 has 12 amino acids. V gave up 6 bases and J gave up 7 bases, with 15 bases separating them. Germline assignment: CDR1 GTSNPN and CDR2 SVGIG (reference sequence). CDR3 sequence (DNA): TGTGCCTGTAACATAATTAGGGTTGAAGCTTTCTTT. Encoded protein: CACNIIRVEAFF.

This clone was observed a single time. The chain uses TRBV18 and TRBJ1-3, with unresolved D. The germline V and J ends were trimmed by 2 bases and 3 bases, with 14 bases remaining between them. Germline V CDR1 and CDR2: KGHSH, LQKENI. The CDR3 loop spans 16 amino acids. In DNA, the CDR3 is TGTGCCAGCTCACCAGGTCAAGCGGGCAGTGGAAACACCATATATTTT. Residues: CASSPGQAGSGNTIYF.

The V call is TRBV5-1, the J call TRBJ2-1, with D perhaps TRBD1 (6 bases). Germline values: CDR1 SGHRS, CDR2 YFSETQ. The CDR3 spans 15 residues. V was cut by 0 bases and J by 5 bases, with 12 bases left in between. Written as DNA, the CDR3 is TGCGCCAGCAGCTTGGAGGGGACACTAAACAATGAGCAGTTCTTC. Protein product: CASSLEGTLNNEQFF.

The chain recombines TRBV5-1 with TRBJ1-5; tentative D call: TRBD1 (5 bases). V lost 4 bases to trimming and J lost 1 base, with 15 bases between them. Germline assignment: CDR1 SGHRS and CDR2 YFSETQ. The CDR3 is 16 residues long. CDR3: CASSPGGTASNQPQHF. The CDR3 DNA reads TGCGCCAGCAGCCCGGGCGGGACCGCCAGCAATCAGCCCCAGCATTTT.

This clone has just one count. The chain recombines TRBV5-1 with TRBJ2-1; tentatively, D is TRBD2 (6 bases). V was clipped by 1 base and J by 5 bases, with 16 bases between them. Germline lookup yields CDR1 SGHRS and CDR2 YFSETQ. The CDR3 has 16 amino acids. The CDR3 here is CASSLISGGINNEQFF. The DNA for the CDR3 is TGCGCCAGCAGCTTGATCTCTGGCGGGATAAACAATGAGCAGTTCTTC.

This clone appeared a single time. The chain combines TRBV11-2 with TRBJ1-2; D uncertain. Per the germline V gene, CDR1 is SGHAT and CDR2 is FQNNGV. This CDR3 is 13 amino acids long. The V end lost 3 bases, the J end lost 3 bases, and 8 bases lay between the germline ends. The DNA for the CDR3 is TGTGCCAGCAGCTTCGAGCGCTACTATGGCTACACCTTC. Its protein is CASSFERYYGYTF.

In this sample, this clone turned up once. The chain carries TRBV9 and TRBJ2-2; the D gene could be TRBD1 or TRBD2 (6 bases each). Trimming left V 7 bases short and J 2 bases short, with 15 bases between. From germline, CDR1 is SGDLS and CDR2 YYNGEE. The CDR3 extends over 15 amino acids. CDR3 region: CASGGLALNTGELFF. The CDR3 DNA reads TGTGCCAGCGGGGGGCTAGCGCTCAACACCGGGGAGCTGTTTTTT.

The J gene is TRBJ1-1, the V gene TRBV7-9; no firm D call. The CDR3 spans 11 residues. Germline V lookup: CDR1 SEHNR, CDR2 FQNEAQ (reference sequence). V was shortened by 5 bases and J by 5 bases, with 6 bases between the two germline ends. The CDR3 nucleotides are TGTGCCAGCAGCGCACGGACTGAAGCTTTCTTT. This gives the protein CASSARTEAFF.

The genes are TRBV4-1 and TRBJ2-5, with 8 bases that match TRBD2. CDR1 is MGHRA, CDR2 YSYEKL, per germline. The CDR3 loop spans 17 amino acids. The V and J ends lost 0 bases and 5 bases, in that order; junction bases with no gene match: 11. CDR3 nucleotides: TGCGCCAGCAGCCAAGATCGAGCAAGCGGGAGACGCGAGACCCAGTACTTC. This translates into CASSQDRASGRRETQYF.

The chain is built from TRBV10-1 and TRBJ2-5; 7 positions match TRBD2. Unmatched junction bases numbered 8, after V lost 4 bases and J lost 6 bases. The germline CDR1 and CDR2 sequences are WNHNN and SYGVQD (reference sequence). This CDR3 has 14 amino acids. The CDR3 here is CASSGGAGEKTQYF. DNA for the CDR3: TGCGCCAGCAGTGGCGGGGCGGGAGAGAAGACCCAGTACTTC.

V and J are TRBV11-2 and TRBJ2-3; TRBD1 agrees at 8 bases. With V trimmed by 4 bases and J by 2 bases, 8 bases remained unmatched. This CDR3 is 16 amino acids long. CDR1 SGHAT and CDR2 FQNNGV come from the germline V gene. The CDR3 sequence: CASSSTGTGLTDTQYF. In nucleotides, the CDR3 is TGTGCCAGCAGCTCGACCGGGACAGGACTCACAGATACGCAGTATTTT.

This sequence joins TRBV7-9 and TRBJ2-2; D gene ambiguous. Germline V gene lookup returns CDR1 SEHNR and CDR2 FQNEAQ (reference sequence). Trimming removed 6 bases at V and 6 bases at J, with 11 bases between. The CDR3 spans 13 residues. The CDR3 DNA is TGTGCCAGCAGACCTGTAACCCCCGGGGAGCTGTTTTTT. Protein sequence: CASRPVTPGELFF.